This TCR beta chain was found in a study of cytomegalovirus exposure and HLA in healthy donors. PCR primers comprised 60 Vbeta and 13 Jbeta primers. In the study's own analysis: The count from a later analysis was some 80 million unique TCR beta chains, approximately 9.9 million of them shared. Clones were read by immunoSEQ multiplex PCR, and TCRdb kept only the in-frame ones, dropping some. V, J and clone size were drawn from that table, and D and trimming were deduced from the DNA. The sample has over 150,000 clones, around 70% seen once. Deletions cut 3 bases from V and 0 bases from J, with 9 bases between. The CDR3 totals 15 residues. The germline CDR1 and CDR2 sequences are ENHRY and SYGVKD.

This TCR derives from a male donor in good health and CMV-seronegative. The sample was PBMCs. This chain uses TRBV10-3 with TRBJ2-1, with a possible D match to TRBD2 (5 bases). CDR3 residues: CAISDLGSSYNEQFF. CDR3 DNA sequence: TGTGCCATCAGTGATCTGGGGAGCTCCTACAATGAGCAGTTCTTC.